The next 15 T cell receptor beta chains were all read from a single sample in a study of cytomegalovirus exposure and HLA in healthy donors. 60 Vbeta and 13 Jbeta primers were used in PCR. TCRdb's copy holds only in-frame clones and misses some; the assay was immunoSEQ multiplex PCR. The data hold under 200,000 clones, with roughly 74% observed a single time. The sequenced material came from PBMCs. The origin of the receptors is a woman aged 25-40 years in good health and CMV-seronegative.

This clone has a handful of counts. The rearrangement uses TRBV29-1 and TRBJ2-2; 8 bases agree with TRBD1. Germline-derived CDR1 and CDR2 are SQVTM and ANQGSEA. The CDR3 extends over 14 amino acids. V shed 7 bases, J shed 3 bases, and the junction held 7 bases outside the gene matches. CDR3 DNA sequence: TGCAGCGGCAGACAGGGGATGGACACCGGGGAGCTGTTTTTT. Residues: CSGRQGMDTGELFF.

V usage is TRBV5-1 and J usage is TRBJ1-2, with D possibly being TRBD1 (6 bases). The germline V and J ends were trimmed by 0 bases and 4 bases, with 19 bases remaining between them. The CDR3 totals 17 residues. Germline CDR1 is SGHRS and CDR2 is YFSETQ. The CDR3 loop reads CASSLEGSLGASYGYTF. The CDR3 DNA reads TGCGCCAGCAGCTTGGAGGGTAGTTTGGGGGCTAGCTATGGCTACACCTTC.

This chain connects TRBV5-1 to TRBJ2-3; 14 bases match TRBD2. CDR3 length: 17 amino acids. CDR1 SGHRS and CDR2 YFSETQ come from the germline V gene. Trimming took 0 bases from V and 5 from J; bases not matched to a gene: 5. CDR3 nucleotide sequence: TGCGCCAGCAGCTTGGGACTAGCGGGAGGGCCGGAAGATACGCAGTATTTT. This translates into CASSLGLAGGPEDTQYF.

This chain joins TRBV7-9 and TRBJ2-5; 10 positions match TRBD1. The CDR3 extends over 16 amino acids. Germline CDR1 SEHNR, CDR2 FQNEAQ (reference sequence). V was clipped by 3 bases and J by 5 bases; unmatched bases: 9. CDR3 coding DNA: TGTGCCAGCAGCTTTCCGACAGGGGGCCTCCCGGAGACCCAGTACTTC. Its protein is CASSFPTGGLPETQYF.

The J gene is TRBJ2-7, the V gene TRBV28, with D perhaps matching TRBD2 (5 bases). Germline CDR1 reads MDHEN; CDR2 reads SYDVKM. The CDR3 extends over 16 amino acids. Trimming cost V 1 base and J 3 bases, with 16 bases left between them. The CDR3, as DNA: TGTGCCAGCAGTTTATACCACTCGGGAAGGCTCTACGAGCAGTACTTC. It is translated as CASSLYHSGRLYEQYF.

The chain employs TRBV7-2 and TRBJ2-3; TRBD2 aligns across 11 bases. The junction had 15 bases not matched to a gene; V was cut back by 7 bases and J by 6 bases. Germline CDR1 and CDR2: SGHTA and FQGNSA. The CDR3 extends over 17 amino acids. This CDR3 reads CASIPNFLAGGGDTQYF. For the CDR3, the DNA is TGTGCCAGCATCCCGAACTTTCTAGCGGGAGGCGGGGATACGCAGTATTTT.

CDR3 loop: CATSQGLNTEAFF. As DNA, the CDR3 is TGTGCCACCTCACAGGGTTTGAACACTGAAGCTTTCTTT. This chain connects TRBV6-4 to TRBJ1-1; perhaps TRBD1 as D (6 bases). The CDR3 runs 13 residues. Germline CDR1 and CDR2: MRHNA and SNTAGT. Between the trimmed V and J ends, which lost 10 bases and 0 bases, there was a span of 12 bases.

A single count supports this clone. The V call is TRBV5-4, the J call TRBJ2-5; unclear D gene. This CDR3 region has 13 residues. The germline V gene has CDR1 SGHNT and CDR2 YYREEE (reference sequence). Trimming removed 4 bases from V and 5 bases from J, with 12 bases in between. CDR3: CASSMSFSETQYF. CDR3 coding DNA: TGTGCCAGCAGCATGAGTTTTTCGGAGACCCAGTACTTC. Drawing the rest from reference TRBV5-4 and TRBJ2-5, the complete variable domain is ETGVTQSPTHLIKTRGQQVTLRCSSQSGHNTVSWYQQALGQGPQFIFQYYREEENGRGNFPPRFSGLQFPNYSSELNVNALELDDSALYLCASSMSFSETQYFGPGTRLLVL.

The chain combines TRBV5-1 with TRBJ1-1, with D hard to call. Germline CDR1 and CDR2: SGHRS and YFSETQ. Between the trimmed V and J ends, which lost 6 bases and 2 bases, there was a span of 11 bases. CDR3 length: 13 residues. Written as DNA, the CDR3 is TGCGCCAGCAAACAAGAACGAAACACTGAAGCTTTCTTT. Protein: CASKQERNTEAFF.

The CDR3 nucleotides are TGTGCCAGCAGCGTAAAGGGAGGGACGGACAGAAGAAATGAGCAGTTCTTC. It codes for CASSVKGGTDRRNEQFF. J is TRBJ2-1 and V is TRBV9; possible D gene TRBD2, 7 bases. CDR3 size: 17 residues. Germline V lookup: CDR1 SGDLS, CDR2 YYNGEE. V was clipped by 1 base and J by 7 bases, with 21 bases between them. Complete variable domain (other parts from reference TRBV9 and TRBJ2-1): DSGVTQTPKHLITATGQRVTLRCSPRSGDLSVYWYQQSLDQGLQFLIQYYNGEERAKGNILERFSAQQFPDLHSELNLSSLELGDSALYFCASSVKGGTDRRNEQFFGPGTRLTVL.

V and J are TRBV27 and TRBJ2-7, with a tentative D call TRBD2 (5 bases). Trimming took 3 bases from V and 5 from J, leaving 17 bases between them. The CDR3 is 15 residues long. CDR1 MNHEY and CDR2 SMNVEV come from the germline V gene (reference sequence). The DNA of the CDR3 is TGTGCCAGCAGTTTCCAACCGGGGATATCGGACGAGCAGTACTTC. Amino acids: CASSFQPGISDEQYF.

The chain is built from TRBV4-2 and TRBJ2-7; 13 nucleotides align to TRBD2. CDR3 length: 17 amino acids. The germline gives CDR1 LGHNA, CDR2 YNFKEQ. The junction had 7 bases not matched to a gene; V was cut back by 0 bases and J by 5 bases. As DNA, the CDR3 is TGTGCCAGCAGCCAAGAACTAGCGGGGGGGCGAGGTGACGAGCAGTACTTC. Protein sequence: CASSQELAGGRGDEQYF.

This clone was counted only a few times. The V and J genes are TRBV30 and TRBJ2-7; TRBD2 matches at 13 bases. This CDR3 has 14 amino acids. V lost 0 bases to trimming and J lost 6 bases; unmatched junction nucleotides: 2. In germline, CDR1 is GTSNPN, CDR2 SVGIG (reference sequence). CDR3 in amino acids: CAWSVGTSGIEQYF. CDR3 DNA sequence: TGTGCCTGGAGTGTTGGGACTAGCGGGATCGAGCAGTACTTC.

J is TRBJ2-1 and V is TRBV4-1; D might be TRBD1 (6 bases). Germline V lookup: CDR1 MGHRA, CDR2 YSYEKL. The V end lost 1 base, the J end lost 3 bases, and 10 bases lay between the germline ends. The length of the CDR3 is 15 residues. The CDR3: CASSQVWTVYNEQFF. Written as DNA, the CDR3 is TGCGCCAGCAGCCAAGTGTGGACAGTCTACAATGAGCAGTTCTTC.

J is TRBJ2-1 and V is TRBV4-2, with D possibly being TRBD2 (5 bases). Looked up from germline, CDR1 is LGHNA and CDR2 is YNFKEQ. V was shortened by 3 bases and J by 6 bases, with 9 bases between the two germline ends. The CDR3 sequence is 13 residues long. The CDR3 nucleotides are TGTGCCAGCAGCCACTTAACTAGCAATGAGCAGTTCTTC. Translation: CASSHLTSNEQFF.